One sample yielded the 16 T cell receptor beta chains listed below, sequenced in a study of cytomegalovirus exposure and HLA in healthy donors. The repertoire was sequenced with immunoSEQ multiplex PCR; TCRdb's copy has only in-frame clones and lacks some. In the table there are approximately 160,000 clones, 86% of which are singletons. The sample comprised PBMCs. The receptors were sampled from a woman in her 30s in good health and CMV-seronegative.

The chain's CDR3 is CATSRPGQGTYEQYF. As DNA, the CDR3 is TGTGCCACCAGCAGGCCGGGACAGGGTACCTACGAGCAGTACTTC. The chain links TRBV15 to TRBJ2-7, with 9 bases aligning to TRBD1. The V and J ends lost 3 bases and 2 bases, in that order; junction bases with no gene match: 5. CDR1 is LNHNV, CDR2 YYDKDF, per germline (reference sequence). CDR3 size: 15 residues.

J is TRBJ1-1 and V is TRBV14; D gene ambiguous. CDR1 and CDR2 from the germline V gene are SGHDN and FVKESK. V lost 4 bases to trimming and J lost 6 bases, with 21 bases between them. This CDR3 has 16 amino acids. This CDR3 reads CASSPWGSGVLPEAFF. Here the CDR3 DNA reads TGTGCCAGCAGCCCATGGGGATCGGGAGTTCTCCCTGAAGCTTTCTTT.

The chain combines TRBV4-1 with TRBJ2-1; D possibly corresponds to TRBD2 (5 bases). This CDR3 is 17 amino acids long. With 1 base removed from V and 0 bases from J, the gap between germline ends came to 13 bases. From germline, CDR1 is MGHRA and CDR2 YSYEKL. The CDR3 bases are TGCGCCAGCAGCCAAGGTCCGGGGAAGAGCTCCTACAATGAGCAGTTCTTC. This sequence encodes CASSQGPGKSSYNEQFF.

V usage is TRBV6-5 and J usage is TRBJ2-7; 10 nucleotides agree with TRBD1. The CDR3 extends over 15 amino acids. Germline CDR1 is MNHEY and CDR2 is SVGAGI. After removal of 2 bases from V and 6 bases from J, the junction contained 7 bases not matched to a gene. The CDR3 region has the DNA TGTGCCAGCAGTTACCCTGGGACAGGGGCCGGCGAGCAGTACTTC. Translation: CASSYPGTGAGEQYF.

The chain employs TRBV7-2 and TRBJ1-1; perhaps TRBD1 as D (6 bases). Trimming took off 8 bases at V and 7 bases at J, with 20 bases between the two ends. Per germline, CDR1 SGHTA and CDR2 FQGNSA. The CDR3 contains 14 residues. The DNA for the CDR3 is TGTGCCAGCGCGCCCCGGGCAGGGGAGTATGAAGCTTTCTTT. This codes for CASAPRAGEYEAFF.

This sequence joins TRBV4-3 and TRBJ2-1; no reliable D call. Germline assignment: CDR1 LGHNA and CDR2 YSLEER. This CDR3 has 16 residues. Trimming shortened V by 0 bases and J by 3 bases, and 12 bases separated the two germline ends. DNA of the CDR3: TGCGCCAGCAGCCAAGAGATGGGTAACTTCTACAATGAGCAGTTCTTC. Translation: CASSQEMGNFYNEQFF.

This clone is a singleton in its sample. The V gene is TRBV14, the J gene TRBJ2-4; D uncertain. CDR3 length: 14 residues. Trimming removed 0 bases from V and 6 bases from J, with 9 bases in between. Germline lookup yields CDR1 SGHDN and CDR2 FVKESK. The CDR3 DNA reads TGTGCCAGCAGCCAAGATCTCTCCACAAACATTCAGTACTTC. This codes for CASSQDLSTNIQYF. Full variable domain (missing parts from reference TRBV14 and TRBJ2-4): EAGVTQFPSHSVIEKGQTVTLRCDPISGHDNLYWYRRVMGKEIKFLLHFVKESKQDESGMPNNRFLAERTGGTYSTLKVQPAELEDSGVYFCASSQDLSTNIQYFGAGTRLSVL.

V gene TRBV28 combines with J gene TRBJ1-2; TRBD1 matches at 9 bases. Germline V gives CDR1 MDHEN, CDR2 SYDVKM. With 7 bases clipped from V and 2 bases from J, the junction kept 5 bases outside the gene matches. The CDR3 runs to 14 residues. This CDR3 reads CASKTGGANYGYTF. As DNA, the CDR3 is TGTGCCAGCAAAACAGGGGGCGCGAACTATGGCTACACCTTC.

This chain joins TRBV5-1 and TRBJ2-4; 8 nucleotides line up with TRBD1. The CDR3 is 13 amino acids. J was trimmed by 8 bases and V by 5 bases; bases with no gene match: 6. Germline V lookup: CDR1 SGHRS, CDR2 YFSETQ. For the CDR3, the DNA is TGCGCCAGCAGTTATGACAGGGGTGACATTCAGTACTTC. Protein product: CASSYDRGDIQYF. Complete variable domain (other parts from reference TRBV5-1 and TRBJ2-4): KAGVTQTPRYLIKTRGQQVTLSCSPISGHRSVSWYQQTPGQGLQFLFEYFSETQRNKGNFPGRFSGRQFSNSRSEMNVSTLELGDSALYLCASSYDRGDIQYFGAGTRLSVL.

The V call is TRBV15, the J call TRBJ1-5; 9 positions agree with TRBD1. This CDR3 is built from 13 residues. CDR1 is LNHNV, CDR2 YYDKDF, per germline (reference sequence). Trimming at V came to 5 bases and at J to 9 bases, leaving 5 bases not matched to a gene. CDR3 residues: CATSWDREGPQHF. DNA for the CDR3: TGTGCCACCAGCTGGGACAGGGAAGGGCCCCAGCATTTT.

This clone has just a few counts. The chain is built from TRBV11-2 and TRBJ1-5; no definite D call. Looked up from germline, CDR1 is SGHAT and CDR2 is FQNNGV. CDR3 length: 14 amino acids. Trimming cost V 3 bases and J 3 bases, with 9 bases left between them. CDR3 bases: TGTGCCAGCAGCTTGGCAGGATACAATCAGCCCCAGCATTTT. This translates into CASSLAGYNQPQHF.

This rearrangement joins TRBV4-2 to TRBJ2-2; 10 bases match TRBD2. CDR1 is LGHNA, CDR2 YNFKEQ, per germline. The CDR3 is 18 amino acids. Germline trimming cut 1 base from V and 7 bases from J; bases unmatched to any gene: 12. CDR3 nucleotides: TGTGCCAGCAGCCAAGGCCACGTTAGCGGGGGGCCCGGCGGGGAGCTGTTTTTT. Protein product: CASSQGHVSGGPGGELFF.

This chain connects TRBV28 to TRBJ1-4, with 7 nucleotides matching TRBD1. The germline V gene encodes CDR1 MDHEN and CDR2 SYDVKM. V gave up 6 bases and J gave up 7 bases; unmatched junction bases: 11. The CDR3 is made up of 15 amino acids. CDR3 residues: CASSQLTGVSEKLFF. The CDR3 DNA reads TGTGCCAGCAGCCAGCTCACAGGGGTTTCTGAAAAACTGTTTTTT. The full variable domain, its missing parts supplied by reference TRBV28 and TRBJ1-4, is DVKVTQSSRYLVKRTGEKVFLECVQDMDHENMFWYRQDPGLGLRLIYFSYDVKMKEKGDIPEGYSVSREKKERFSLILESASTNQTSMYLCASSQLTGVSEKLFFGSGTQLSVL.

The rearrangement joins TRBV5-1 to TRBJ1-4; the D gene is possibly TRBD1 (5 bases). CDR1 and CDR2 from the germline V gene are SGHRS and YFSETQ. The CDR3 totals 15 residues. With 2 bases removed from V and 7 bases from J, the gap between germline ends came to 15 bases. In DNA form, the CDR3 reads TGCGCCAGCAGCTTAGGGGCCAGGAGAGCTGAAAAACTGTTTTTT. Its translation is CASSLGARRAEKLFF. The complete variable domain, with remaining parts taken from reference TRBV5-1 and TRBJ1-4, reads KAGVTQTPRYLIKTRGQQVTLSCSPISGHRSVSWYQQTPGQGLQFLFEYFSETQRNKGNFPGRFSGRQFSNSRSEMNVSTLELGDSALYLCASSLGARRAEKLFFGSGTQLSVL.

The chain links TRBV4-1 to TRBJ2-5; D not resolved. The CDR3 spans 14 residues. The germline V gene encodes CDR1 MGHRA and CDR2 YSYEKL. Trimming cost V 1 base and J 3 bases, with 9 bases left between them. For the CDR3, the DNA is TGCGCCAGCAGCCAAGTCCGTGGGGAAGAGACCCAGTACTTC. Translating gives CASSQVRGEETQYF.

This chain links TRBV2 with TRBJ1-1; D is unresolved. Trimming cost V 10 bases and J 7 bases, with 16 bases left between them. Germline CDR1 SNHLY, CDR2 FYNNEI. The CDR3 runs 12 residues. The CDR3 here is CATLARAIEAFF. The CDR3 DNA reads TGTGCCACTTTAGCACGTGCGATTGAAGCTTTCTTT. The variable domain in full, completed from reference TRBV2 and TRBJ1-1, reads EPEVTQTPSHQVTQMGQEVILRCVPISNHLYFYWYRQILGQKVEFLVSFYNNEISEKSEIFDDQFSVERPDGSNFTLKIRSTKLEDSAMYFCATLARAIEAFFGQGTRLTVV.